A selection of T cell receptor beta chains follows, all from one sample in a study of regulatory T cells in long-lasting Graves disease. Via MiXCR, TCRdb re-called the multiplex PCR reads, giving one row per CDR3 protein. The sample consists of 650,000 to 700,000 distinct CDR3 sequences, 25% to 30% of them appearing once. The material sequenced was peripheral blood mononuclear cells (PBMCs), taken when the disease was refractory, from a patient treated with antithyroid drugs. All receptors come from a female donor with Graves disease. CDR3s include the opening cysteine and the closing phenylalanine or tryptophan. The D gene is left open where the match is weak. Where a row states a size, it is once, few, many or the class of an expanded clone; other rows omit it.

>few|.|TRBJ1-6|TRBV14
TGTGCCAGCAGCCAAGATGAGGGGAAGTATTCACCCCTCCACTTT
CASSQDEGKYSPLHF
>.|TRBD1|TRBJ2-2|TRBV13
TGTGCCAGCAGCTTGGGGGGACAGGGGAAGTTCGGGGAGCTGTTTTTT
CASSLGGQGKFGELFF
>.|.|TRBJ1-1|TRBV19
TGTGCCAGTAGTATGTCCAGATTTAACACTGAAGCTTTCTTT
CASSMSRFNTEAFF
>few|TRBD1|TRBJ1-1|TRBV19
TGTGCCAGTAGTATCCGGGACAGGGGGACTGAAGCTTTCTTT
CASSIRDRGTEAFF
>.|TRBD1|TRBJ1-2|TRBV10-3
TGTGCCATCAGTGATCCGGGTATAGGGACAGGGGGCCTTTGGTCCTATAGCTACACCTTC
CAISDPGIGTGGLWSYSYTF
>many|TRBD1|TRBJ1-5|TRBV28
TGTGCCAGCAGTTGGGAGGGACAGGGGGATCGGACCCAGCATTTT
CASSWEGQGDRTQHF
>once|.|TRBJ1-6|TRBV20-1
TGCAGTGTAGCTCGTAATTCACCCCTCCACTTT
CSVARNSPLHF
>.|TRBD1|TRBJ1-2|TRBV19
TGTGCCAGTAGCCAAATGGAGGGACAGGGGTTTGGCTACACCTTC
CASSQMEGQGFGYTF
>.|TRBD2|TRBJ2-7|TRBV13
TGTGCCAGCAGCTTATTACTAGCGGGAACTTCCTACGAGCAGTACTTC
CASSLLLAGTSYEQYF
>.|.|TRBJ1-2|TRBV28
TGTGCCAGCAGTTTATCCACATGGGGCTACACCTTC
CASSLSTWGYTF
>.|.|TRBJ1-2|TRBV7-2
TGTGCCAGCAGCCCTGAATTAAACTATGGCTACACCTTC
CASSPELNYGYTF
>.|.|TRBJ2-5|TRBV20-1
TGCAGTGCTAGTGGGTTAGAGACCCAGTACTTC
CSASGLETQYF
>.|TRBD1|TRBJ1-4|TRBV19
TGTGCCAGTAGGGGGTCAGGGGGCCCCGCAACTAATGAAAAACTGTTTTTT
CASRGSGGPATNEKLFF
>.|.|TRBJ1-2|TRBV6-4
TGTGCCAGCAGTGACTCCAAGGGTGCTGGCTACACCTTC
CASSDSKGAGYTF
>few|TRBD1|TRBJ1-2|TRBV6-5
TGTGCCAGCAGTTACTCCGGGACAGCTAACTATGGCTACACCTTC
CASSYSGTANYGYTF
>few|.|TRBJ1-1|TRBV29-1
TGCAGCTCCAGCACTGTTGTGAACACTGAAGCTTTCTTT
CSSSTVVNTEAFF
>few|TRBD1|TRBJ1-1|TRBV6-2/TRBV6-3
TGTGCCAGCAGTTACCCAGGGGGAGGCACTGAAGCTTTCTTT
CASSYPGGGTEAFF
>.|.|TRBJ2-7|TRBV7-9
TGTGCCAGCAGCTTAACGGAATACTCCTACGAGCAGTACTTC
CASSLTEYSYEQYF
>few|.|TRBJ2-5|TRBV20-1
TGCAGTACTAGTGGGCGGAGTGAGACCCAGTACTTC
CSTSGRSETQYF
>few|.|TRBJ1-2|TRBV5-1
TGCGCCAGCAGCCCAGGGACTTTTACCGCTCCGGGCTACACCTTC
CASSPGTFTAPGYTF
>.|.|TRBJ2-1|TRBV12-3/TRBV12-4
TGTGCCAGCAGTTTTCAGGGCAGGGGCTATGAGCAGTTCTTC
CASSFQGRGYEQFF
>.|TRBD2|TRBJ2-7|TRBV20-1
TGCAGTGCTAGGCCCGGGACTAGCGGGCCTTCCTACGAGCGGTACTTC
CSARPGTSGPSYERYF
>.|.|TRBJ2-5|TRBV7-9
TGTGCCGGCAGCTTAGCAGGGTCCGAAGCGGAGACCCAGTACTTC
CAGSLAGSEAETQYF
>many|.|TRBJ1-4|TRBV7-9
TGTGCCAGCAGCATTCAGGAGGGTAAACTGTTTTTT
CASSIQEGKLFF
>.|.|TRBJ2-7|TRBV6-1
TGTGCCAGCAGTCTCCCAAACGAGCAGTACTTC
CASSLPNEQYF
>many|.|TRBJ1-1|TRBV28
TGTGCCAGCAGTAATCACCGGGACAAGAACACTGAAGCTTTCTTT
CASSNHRDKNTEAFF
>.|.|TRBJ2-7|TRBV10-2
TGCGCCAGCAGTGAGGCTGGTGGGGGCAGTTACTTC
CASSEAGGGSYF
>.|.|TRBJ1-1|TRBV29-1
TGCAGCGTTGAAGTATTAACTCCGAACACTGAAGCTTTCTTT
CSVEVLTPNTEAFF
>many|TRBD2|TRBJ2-5|TRBV3-1
TGTGCCAGCAGCCAAGTTGTAGCGGGAGGGCAAGAGACCCAGTACTTC
CASSQVVAGGQETQYF
>.|.|TRBJ2-2|TRBV7-3
TGTGCCAGCAGCCCCCATGGGAACACCGGGGAGCTGTTTTTT
CASSPHGNTGELFF
>.|TRBD2|TRBJ2-3|TRBV9
TGTGCCAGCAGCGTAGAAGCGACTAGCGGGAGGAGAAATACGCAGTATTTT
CASSVEATSGRRNTQYF
>many|TRBD1|TRBJ1-2|TRBV2
TGTGCCAGCAGGGTGCAGGGGGCAGGGGGCTACACCTTC
CASRVQGAGGYTF
>.|.|TRBJ2-7|TRBV5-1
TGCGCCAGCAGCTTTTACAGGGACAACGAGCAGTACTTC
CASSFYRDNEQYF
>.|.|TRBJ1-1|TRBV30
TGTGCCTGGAGTGTCCTAAACACTGAAGCTTTCTTT
CAWSVLNTEAFF
>few|.|TRBJ1-1|TRBV5-5
TGTGCCAGCAGCTTAGCCGGGGAGGGGGCTGAAGCTTTCTTT
CASSLAGEGAEAFF
>.|.|TRBJ1-1|TRBV12-3/TRBV12-4
TGTGCCAGCAGTTTTAAGCAGAACACTGAAGCTTTCTTT
CASSFKQNTEAFF
>many|.|TRBJ1-1|TRBV12-3/TRBV12-4
TGTGCCAGCAGTTACAATCCGACCATGAACACTGAAGCTTTCTTT
CASSYNPTMNTEAFF
>.|TRBD1|TRBJ1-2|TRBV7-9
TGTGCCAGCAGTTATTGGACAGGCTACCGGGCTAACTATGGCTACACCTTC
CASSYWTGYRANYGYTF
>.|.|TRBJ2-7|TRBV29-1
TGCAGCGGCCAGGACCCCTACGAGCAGTACTTC
CSGQDPYEQYF
>few|.|TRBJ2-7|TRBV12-3/TRBV12-4
TGTGCCAGCAGAAGGACGGGGAAGGTCGAGCAGTACTTC
CASRRTGKVEQYF
>many|.|TRBJ1-4|TRBV12-3/TRBV12-4
TGTGCCAGCAGTTTTGGGGCGTCTAATGAAAAACTGTTTTTT
CASSFGASNEKLFF
>.|TRBD1|TRBJ1-4|TRBV7-9
TGTGCCAGCAGCTTATCGCCACAGGGGAAGAATGAAAAACTGTTTTTT
CASSLSPQGKNEKLFF
>.|.|TRBJ1-1|TRBV12-3/TRBV12-4
TGTGCCAGCACCAGGCAGACAGCTGAAGCTTTCTTT
CASTRQTAEAFF
>many|TRBD1|TRBJ1-2|TRBV6-1
TGTGCCAGCAGAATATCCGGGACAGCCAACTATGGCTACACCTTC
CASRISGTANYGYTF
>.|TRBD2|TRBJ2-7|TRBV20-1
TGCAGTGCTCTTACTAGCGGCTTATACGAGCAGTACTTC
CSALTSGLYEQYF
>few|.|TRBJ1-2|TRBV15
TGTGCCACCAGCAGAAGCAGGGCAAACTATGGCTACACCTTC
CATSRSRANYGYTF
>.|.|TRBJ1-1|TRBV18
TGTGCCAGCTCACCAGTTAACAGGGAGCGGACTGAAGCTTTCTTT
CASSPVNRERTEAFF
>.|TRBD1|TRBJ1-2|TRBV7-9
TGTGCCAGCAGAGATCCGGGACAGGGGATCAAAACCTTC
CASRDPGQGIKTF
>.|TRBD1|TRBJ2-5|TRBV11-1
TGTGCCAGCAGCCCAGGACAGGCCATCCAAGAGACCCAGTACTTC
CASSPGQAIQETQYF
>once|.|TRBJ1-5|TRBV4-1
TGCGCCAGCAGCCAAGGCTCGGGCCAGTATAGCAATCAGCCCCAGCATTTT
CASSQGSGQYSNQPQHF
>many|.|TRBJ2-5|TRBV2
TGTGCCAGCAGGGTGGCGCTTTTGTACCAAGAGACCCAGTACTTC
CASRVALLYQETQYF
>few|.|TRBJ1-2|TRBV6-1
TGTGCCAGCAGTGAAAGCGGCAGGGCTAACTATGGCTACACCTTC
CASSESGRANYGYTF